This T cell receptor (beta chain) is drawn from a study of CD8+ T cells in alopecia areata (dated by TCRdb to 2017 to 2018). Background on the whole study: Skin from C3H/HeJ donors with spontaneous alopecia (roughly 6-13 months old) was grafted onto female C3H/HeJ recipients aged roughly 6-11 weeks. RNA was extracted with the PAXgene miRNA kit for fixed scalp, the miRNeasy kit for PBMCs, and the RNeasy kit for mouse skin. Scalp clonality was compared across normal scalp (n=4), patchy alopecia areata scalp (n=8), and alopecia totalis/universalis scalp (n=8). In both human patients and the C3H/HeJ mouse model, the study applied high-throughput TCRbeta sequencing to look at T cell clonal expansion in alopecia areata. On the human side, TCRbeta sequencing was run on scalp tissue and on sorted CD4+ and CD8+ peripheral blood T cells from healthy controls and from alopecia areata patients with either patchy or totalis/universalis disease. Amplification of TCRbeta CDR3 regions was done by immunoSEQ multiplex PCR using 35 Vbeta forward primers and 13 Jbeta reverse primers.

Library creation used the immunoSEQ multiplex PCR assay. To provide template for TCR sequencing, every sample had RNA extracted and reverse transcribed into cDNA. SuperScript III was used to make first-strand cDNA, primed with a 2:1 mix of oligo-dT and random hexamers. A synthetic immune receptor repertoire was used to gauge amplification bias, and whatever bias remained was removed computationally. Libraries were sequenced on Illumina HiSeq with 60 bp reads covering the CDR3, read from J toward V. Concerning the study's data processing: Raw reads were preprocessed to remove errors, and CDR3 was defined by IMGT conventions from the conserved cysteine to phenylalanine. Clonality was computed as 1 minus the Shannon entropy, with the entropy normalized by log2 of the number of productive unique TCRs. Scalp TCRbeta sequences were cross-referenced with sorted blood CD4 and CD8 repertoires so that the CD4 or CD8 identity of scalp clones could be inferred. TCRdb re-hosts the immuneACCESS table, in-frame sequences only. Its copies lack some clones; in the studies checked, an unresolved V gene accounts for under half of them, and the cause for the rest is not known. The V and J calls and clone size come from that table; D and trimming were worked out from the DNA. There are more than 250,000 clones in this sample, and none of them is a singleton. The leading ten clones occupy approximately 1.2% of the sample.

Paper-wide results and their limitations: Compared with normal scalp, lesional scalp, particularly in alopecia totalis/universalis, had higher clonality and more expanded CD8+ clones, which suggests antigenic drive. Shared TCR sequences between patients were less evident than in mice, which may be partly attributable to HLA diversity in the patient population. Unlike mouse skin, where gammadelta T cells dominate, normal human skin contains resident alphabeta T cells that get sequenced too, which complicates analysis of the scalp TCR repertoire.

Cells from mouse cutaneous lymph nodes were pooled, stained for CD4, CD8alpha, NKG2D, NKG2ACE and other markers, and then sorted on a BD Influx. The CDR3 runs 19 amino acids, cysteine and phenylalanine included. Only the CDR3 bases that were read are kept: 45 of them, in frame from base 1. In the germline V gene (reference sequence), CDR1 corresponds to LGHNA and CDR2 to YNLKQL. From V the trimming removes 0 bases and from J it removes 0 bases, while the gene matches leave 10 bases of the junction unaccounted for. About this clone: This clone's antigen is unknown. Being a mouse receptor, it is described with mouse gene labels and germline sequences. The read terminates 4 residues ahead of where the CDR3 ends, so the germline J gene completes it.

Recombination joined TRBV5 with TRBJ2-7, with 11 bases aligning to TRBD2. The sequenced material came from CD4+ T cells sorted from a lymph node. The receptor comes from a C3H/HeJ mouse with alopecia areata. The haplotype of this strain at the MHC is H2-k. This receptor carries the CDR3 CASSQENWGGGGHSYEQYF. The DNA read from the CDR3 is TGTGCCAGCAGCCAAGAGAACTGGGGGGGCGGAGGCCACTCCTAT.